This T cell receptor beta chain comes out of a study of T cell responses to AZD1222 COVID-19 vaccine. Whole-study results and caveats: Repertoire sampling occurred only after the peak T cell response.

Trimming took off 5 bases at V and 7 bases at J, with 9 bases between the two ends. Germline CDR1 reads SGHVS; CDR2 reads FQNEAQ. The CDR3 totals 13 residues. With respect to this clone: Antigen unknown.

This table comes from immunoSEQ multiplex PCR, and its TCRdb copy is limited to in-frame clones, with some not included. Found here are about 130,000 clones, 85% to 95% of them singletons; the top ten hold 6.5% to 8%. The chain recombines TRBV7-8 with TRBJ1-6; D uncertain. Source: peripheral blood, taken 28 days after the second AZD1222 dose. This receptor was taken from an adult who received the AZD1222 COVID-19 vaccine. As DNA, the CDR3 is TGTGCCAGCAGCCCGTCAGAAAATTCACCCCTCCACTTT. Translation: CASSPSENSPLHF.